The present T cell receptor (beta chain) was sequenced within a study of blood T cells in healthy people across ages. With 0 bases removed from V and 5 bases from J, the gap between germline ends came to 13 bases. The CDR3 consists of 15 residues. Per the germline V gene, CDR1 is SEHNR and CDR2 is FQNEAQ (reference sequence). This clonotype has ten or more counts. The antigen remains undetermined. Study results and caveats: More naive CD4+ cells and higher diversity marked long-lived donors relative to aged donors. TCR beta diversity per million T cells fell roughly linearly with age.

Together with a sample-barcoded 5' primer, a J-beta primer mix was included in a second PCR lasting about 7 to 11 cycles. Every sample returned 3 million or more CDR3-containing paired-end reads. TCRdb processed the 5' RACE reads anew with MiXCR; each CDR3 protein has one entry. This table holds 900,000 to 950,000 distinct CDR3 sequences, about 28% found once. This sample was shared with a second study, whose subject was T cells of mothers and their children. That source adds: Related pairs of mothers and children showed slightly higher, non-significant overlap versus unrelated pairs.

Sequencing used blood. The sequence was obtained from a woman in her forties in good health. The chain joins TRBV7-9 to TRBJ2-5; possibly TRBD1 for D (6 bases). In DNA, the CDR3 is TGTGCCAGCAGCTTAGCGGGGGCCAGAGGGGAGACCCAGTACTTC. Its translation is CASSLAGARGETQYF.